This is a list of T cell receptor beta chains from one sample in a study of T cells after yellow fever vaccination. TCRdb processed the 5' RACE reads anew with MiXCR; each CDR3 protein has one entry. This table holds a few hundred thousand distinct CDR3 sequences, 15% to 20% found once. The specimen comprised PBMCs, sampled 15 days after the yellow fever booster vaccination. These receptors all come from a man aged 25-45 years who received the YFV17D yellow fever vaccine. Each CDR3 is given with its conserved first and last residue. Each record gives: J gene, D gene, clone size, V gene, CDR3 length, CDR3 DNA, CDR3 protein. The D gene is left open where the match is weak. Size values are once, few and many counts, or a class for expanded clones, and some rows have none.

J gene: TRBJ2-7
D gene: TRBD2
clone size: NA
V gene: TRBV7-3
CDR3 length: 16
CDR3 DNA: TGTGCCAGCAGCTTCGGAGTAGCGGGTGGGACCTACGAGCAGTACTTC
CDR3 protein: CASSFGVAGGTYEQYF

J gene: TRBJ2-7
D gene: NA
clone size: NA
V gene: TRBV3-1
CDR3 length: 12
CDR3 DNA: TGTGCCAGCAGCCCTGCCTCCTACGAGCAGTACTTC
CDR3 protein: CASSPASYEQYF

J gene: TRBJ2-1
D gene: NA
clone size: NA
V gene: TRBV5-6
CDR3 length: 15
CDR3 DNA: TGTGCCAGCAGCCCGGGGGTAACGTCTTACAATGAGCAGTTCTTC
CDR3 protein: CASSPGVTSYNEQFF

J gene: TRBJ1-5
D gene: TRBD1
clone size: few
V gene: TRBV20-1
CDR3 length: 14
CDR3 DNA: TGCAGTGCTGCAAACAGGGGTAGCAATCAGCCCCAGCATTTT
CDR3 protein: CSAANRGSNQPQHF

J gene: TRBJ1-4
D gene: TRBD1
clone size: NA
V gene: TRBV4-3
CDR3 length: 16
CDR3 DNA: TGCGCCAGCAGCCAAGAGATAGGACAGGCTAATGAAAAACTGTTTTTT
CDR3 protein: CASSQEIGQANEKLFF

J gene: TRBJ2-6
D gene: NA
clone size: few
V gene: TRBV30
CDR3 length: 18
CDR3 DNA: TGTGCCTGGAGTGTAAGTAGGACGCCCGGCTCTGGGGCCAACGTCCTGACTTTC
CDR3 protein: CAWSVSRTPGSGANVLTF

J gene: TRBJ2-7
D gene: TRBD2
clone size: NA
V gene: TRBV6-2/TRBV6-3
CDR3 length: 17
CDR3 DNA: TGTGCCAGCAGTTACTCAAAAGCGGGAGGGCCGAGGGACCAGCAGTACTTC
CDR3 protein: CASSYSKAGGPRDQQYF

J gene: TRBJ1-1
D gene: NA
clone size: few
V gene: TRBV7-9
CDR3 length: 13
CDR3 DNA: TGTGCCAGCAGTCGCCACGAGAACACTGAAGCTTTCTTT
CDR3 protein: CASSRHENTEAFF

J gene: TRBJ2-1
D gene: TRBD2
clone size: few
V gene: TRBV20-1
CDR3 length: 16
CDR3 DNA: TGCAGTGCTAGAGTGGGGGCTAGCGGGAGGGCTGGTGAGCAGTTCTTC
CDR3 protein: CSARVGASGRAGEQFF

J gene: TRBJ2-5
D gene: NA
clone size: NA
V gene: TRBV6-5
CDR3 length: 15
CDR3 DNA: TGTGCCAGCAGTTACTCTATTTGGGGGAAAGAGACCCAGTACTTC
CDR3 protein: CASSYSIWGKETQYF

J gene: TRBJ2-3
D gene: TRBD2
clone size: NA
V gene: TRBV28
CDR3 length: 16
CDR3 DNA: TGTGCCAGCATCCCCGGCGTAGCGGGATCCACAGATACGCAGTATTTT
CDR3 protein: CASIPGVAGSTDTQYF

J gene: TRBJ2-3
D gene: TRBD2
clone size: few
V gene: TRBV4-2
CDR3 length: 17
CDR3 DNA: TGTGCCAGCAGCCAAGAGGCTAGCGGGAGGGGCACAGATACGCAGTATTTT
CDR3 protein: CASSQEASGRGTDTQYF

J gene: TRBJ2-7
D gene: TRBD1
clone size: NA
V gene: TRBV12-3/TRBV12-4
CDR3 length: 15
CDR3 DNA: TGTGCCAGCAGTTTTGGGGACAGGGGGACCCACGAGCAGTACTTC
CDR3 protein: CASSFGDRGTHEQYF

J gene: TRBJ2-7
D gene: TRBD1
clone size: few
V gene: TRBV30
CDR3 length: 14
CDR3 DNA: TGTGCCTGGAGCCTAGAGACAGGGGTGTACGAGCAGTACTTC
CDR3 protein: CAWSLETGVYEQYF

J gene: TRBJ2-6
D gene: NA
clone size: NA
V gene: TRBV7-2
CDR3 length: 14
CDR3 DNA: TGTGCCAGCAGCTTAAACACTGGGGCCAACGTCCTGACTTTC
CDR3 protein: CASSLNTGANVLTF

J gene: TRBJ2-7
D gene: NA
clone size: NA
V gene: TRBV29-1
CDR3 length: 14
CDR3 DNA: TGCAGCAGCGTTGCCAGGCCGAGCTCCTACGAGCAGTACTTC
CDR3 protein: CSSVARPSSYEQYF

J gene: TRBJ2-3
D gene: NA
clone size: few
V gene: TRBV15
CDR3 length: 12
CDR3 DNA: TGTGCCACCACCCAAGGTGGAGATACGCAGTATTTT
CDR3 protein: CATTQGGDTQYF

J gene: TRBJ2-2
D gene: NA
clone size: NA
V gene: TRBV11-2
CDR3 length: 18
CDR3 DNA: TGTGCCAGCAGAACGGGCCCACCTACGCAAGCGAACACCGGGGAGCTGTTTTTT
CDR3 protein: CASRTGPPTQANTGELFF

J gene: TRBJ1-2
D gene: NA
clone size: few
V gene: TRBV6-2/TRBV6-3
CDR3 length: 18
CDR3 DNA: TGTGCCAGCAGTTACTCTTCCGCGTCCGGCCGCGGGGTATATGGCTACACCTTC
CDR3 protein: CASSYSSASGRGVYGYTF

J gene: TRBJ2-2
D gene: NA
clone size: NA
V gene: TRBV7-2
CDR3 length: 14
CDR3 DNA: TGTGCCAGCAGCCCCGCCGGACTGGTCGGGGAGCTGTTTTTT
CDR3 protein: CASSPAGLVGELFF

J gene: TRBJ1-2
D gene: NA
clone size: few
V gene: TRBV2
CDR3 length: 13
CDR3 DNA: TGTGCCAGCAGCCCTCCGAATAACTATGGCTACACCTTC
CDR3 protein: CASSPPNNYGYTF

J gene: TRBJ1-6
D gene: NA
clone size: NA
V gene: TRBV5-1
CDR3 length: 15
CDR3 DNA: TGCGCCAGCAGCTTGGACAGCAACTATAATTCACCCCTCCACTTT
CDR3 protein: CASSLDSNYNSPLHF

J gene: TRBJ2-1
D gene: TRBD2
clone size: NA
V gene: TRBV20-1
CDR3 length: 14
CDR3 DNA: TGCAGTGCTCTAAGCGGGAGTGGGCTCAATGAGCAGTTCTTC
CDR3 protein: CSALSGSGLNEQFF

J gene: TRBJ2-2
D gene: NA
clone size: NA
V gene: TRBV11-2
CDR3 length: 14
CDR3 DNA: TGTGCCAGCAGCTTTTACAGAAAAACCGGGGAGCTGTTTTTT
CDR3 protein: CASSFYRKTGELFF

J gene: TRBJ1-5
D gene: NA
clone size: few
V gene: TRBV7-8
CDR3 length: 14
CDR3 DNA: TGTGCCAGCACCGCCGACAGTTTTAATCAGCCCCAGCATTTT
CDR3 protein: CASTADSFNQPQHF

J gene: TRBJ2-7
D gene: TRBD1
clone size: few
V gene: TRBV20-1
CDR3 length: 15
CDR3 DNA: TGCAGTGCAACCTGGACAGGGGGGATCCTCTACGAGCAGTACTTC
CDR3 protein: CSATWTGGILYEQYF

J gene: TRBJ2-5
D gene: NA
clone size: NA
V gene: TRBV27
CDR3 length: 13
CDR3 DNA: TGTGCCAGCAGTTTTGAAGGACAAGAGACCCAGTACTTC
CDR3 protein: CASSFEGQETQYF

J gene: TRBJ2-3
D gene: NA
clone size: few
V gene: TRBV5-1
CDR3 length: 14
CDR3 DNA: TGCGCCAGCAGCTTGCGAGTAGCAACAGATACGCAGTATTTT
CDR3 protein: CASSLRVATDTQYF

J gene: TRBJ2-5
D gene: NA
clone size: NA
V gene: TRBV28
CDR3 length: 17
CDR3 DNA: TGTGCCAGCAAGGGGTCCTCGGTCCAGGGCCCACGAGAGACCCAGTACTTC
CDR3 protein: CASKGSSVQGPRETQYF

J gene: TRBJ2-2
D gene: NA
clone size: NA
V gene: TRBV6-1
CDR3 length: 13
CDR3 DNA: TGTGCCAGCAGGACCAGGGCGGCCGGGGAGCTGTTTTTT
CDR3 protein: CASRTRAAGELFF

J gene: TRBJ2-5
D gene: NA
clone size: NA
V gene: TRBV29-1
CDR3 length: 12
CDR3 DNA: TGCAGCGAAGCCGACTCGTGGGAGACCCAGTACTTC
CDR3 protein: CSEADSWETQYF

J gene: TRBJ2-6
D gene: NA
clone size: NA
V gene: TRBV7-2
CDR3 length: 17
CDR3 DNA: TGTGCCAGCAGCTTAGTGGGGGTACTCTCTGGGGCCAACGTCCTGACTTTC
CDR3 protein: CASSLVGVLSGANVLTF

J gene: TRBJ2-1
D gene: NA
clone size: few
V gene: TRBV7-9
CDR3 length: 14
CDR3 DNA: TGTGCCAGCAGCTGGGGCGGGGGCCCCAATGAGCAGTTCTTC
CDR3 protein: CASSWGGGPNEQFF

J gene: TRBJ2-1
D gene: NA
clone size: few
V gene: TRBV24-1
CDR3 length: 12
CDR3 DNA: TGTGCCACCAGTGAACCCGGGACAGAGCAGTTCTTC
CDR3 protein: CATSEPGTEQFF

J gene: TRBJ2-3
D gene: NA
clone size: many
V gene: TRBV7-6
CDR3 length: 17
CDR3 DNA: TGTGCCAGCAGCTCCAAAAGCGGCGCTACCTACACAGATACGCAGTATTTT
CDR3 protein: CASSSKSGATYTDTQYF

J gene: TRBJ2-7
D gene: NA
clone size: few
V gene: TRBV7-2
CDR3 length: 13
CDR3 DNA: TGTGCCAGCAGCTACACTGACTCCTACGAGCAGTACTTC
CDR3 protein: CASSYTDSYEQYF

J gene: TRBJ1-2
D gene: NA
clone size: once
V gene: TRBV20-1
CDR3 length: 13
CDR3 DNA: TGCAGTGCAACGGGGACCTCCCTAGGCGGCTACACCTTC
CDR3 protein: CSATGTSLGGYTF

J gene: TRBJ2-2
D gene: NA
clone size: few
V gene: TRBV10-3
CDR3 length: 13
CDR3 DNA: TGTGCCATCAGTAGGGGTTACACCGGGGAGCTGTTTTTT
CDR3 protein: CAISRGYTGELFF

J gene: TRBJ1-2
D gene: TRBD1
clone size: NA
V gene: TRBV12-3/TRBV12-4
CDR3 length: 12
CDR3 DNA: TGTGCCAGCAGTATACAGGGGAGAGGCTACACCTTC
CDR3 protein: CASSIQGRGYTF

J gene: TRBJ2-7
D gene: NA
clone size: once
V gene: TRBV4-3
CDR3 length: 14
CDR3 DNA: TGCGCCAGCAGCCAAGATTCAGTTGGGTACGAGCAGTACTTC
CDR3 protein: CASSQDSVGYEQYF

J gene: TRBJ2-1
D gene: TRBD1
clone size: NA
V gene: TRBV14
CDR3 length: 14
CDR3 DNA: TGTGCCAGCAGTCCCTGGACAGGGATCGGTGAGCAGTTCTTC
CDR3 protein: CASSPWTGIGEQFF

J gene: TRBJ1-2
D gene: TRBD1
clone size: few
V gene: TRBV27
CDR3 length: 16
CDR3 DNA: TGTGCCAGCAGTCCACTGGACAGGGCATACGGCTATGGCTACACCTTC
CDR3 protein: CASSPLDRAYGYGYTF

J gene: TRBJ2-1
D gene: TRBD1
clone size: few
V gene: TRBV5-1
CDR3 length: 16
CDR3 DNA: TGCGCCAGCAGCTTGGACAGACAGGGGGCCTACAATGAGCAGTTCTTC
CDR3 protein: CASSLDRQGAYNEQFF

J gene: TRBJ2-7
D gene: NA
clone size: NA
V gene: TRBV20-1
CDR3 length: 14
CDR3 DNA: TGCAGTGCTAGAGATCTGACAGCCACCTACGAGCAGTACTTC
CDR3 protein: CSARDLTATYEQYF

J gene: TRBJ2-1
D gene: NA
clone size: many
V gene: TRBV6-1
CDR3 length: 13
CDR3 DNA: TGTGCCAGCAGTGTCCAGGGATACAATGAGCAGTTCTTC
CDR3 protein: CASSVQGYNEQFF

J gene: TRBJ2-1
D gene: TRBD2
clone size: NA
V gene: TRBV7-2
CDR3 length: 13
CDR3 DNA: TGTGCCAGCCGCAGACTAGCGGCCAATGAGCAGTTCTTC
CDR3 protein: CASRRLAANEQFF

J gene: TRBJ2-1
D gene: TRBD1
clone size: few
V gene: TRBV7-2
CDR3 length: 16
CDR3 DNA: TGTGCCAGCAGCTCGTTTGTGACAGGGACATACAATGAGCAGTTCTTC
CDR3 protein: CASSSFVTGTYNEQFF

J gene: TRBJ2-6
D gene: TRBD1
clone size: few
V gene: TRBV5-1
CDR3 length: 18
CDR3 DNA: TGCGCCAGCAGCCCCGGCTTCAGGACAGGCTTAGGGGCCAACGTCCTGACTTTC
CDR3 protein: CASSPGFRTGLGANVLTF

J gene: TRBJ2-3
D gene: NA
clone size: NA
V gene: TRBV29-1
CDR3 length: 13
CDR3 DNA: TGCAGCGTTCTACCACAAAGCACAGATACGCAGTATTTT
CDR3 protein: CSVLPQSTDTQYF

J gene: TRBJ1-2
D gene: NA
clone size: few
V gene: TRBV9
CDR3 length: 14
CDR3 DNA: TGTGCCAGCAGCCCTCAACAGGGAAGCTATGGCTACACCTTC
CDR3 protein: CASSPQQGSYGYTF

J gene: TRBJ2-3
D gene: NA
clone size: NA
V gene: TRBV10-3
CDR3 length: 13
CDR3 DNA: TGTGCCATCAGGCCCTTGGGCACAGATACGCAGTATTTT
CDR3 protein: CAIRPLGTDTQYF

J gene: TRBJ2-2
D gene: TRBD2
clone size: few
V gene: TRBV4-3
CDR3 length: 17
CDR3 DNA: TGCGCCAGCAGCCAAGACACACCGGGACTAGTCACCGGGGAGCTGTTTTTT
CDR3 protein: CASSQDTPGLVTGELFF

J gene: TRBJ2-1
D gene: NA
clone size: few
V gene: TRBV28
CDR3 length: 15
CDR3 DNA: TGTGCCAGCAGGTTGGACTATCACTCCTACAATGAGCAGTTCTTC
CDR3 protein: CASRLDYHSYNEQFF

J gene: TRBJ2-2
D gene: NA
clone size: NA
V gene: TRBV29-1
CDR3 length: 14
CDR3 DNA: TGCAGCGGGGCGACAGGCGCGAACACCGGGGAGCTGTTTTTT
CDR3 protein: CSGATGANTGELFF

J gene: TRBJ2-3
D gene: TRBD2
clone size: NA
V gene: TRBV6-5
CDR3 length: 15
CDR3 DNA: TGTGCCAGCAGGGCCGGGACTAGCGGCACAGATACGCAGTATTTT
CDR3 protein: CASRAGTSGTDTQYF

J gene: TRBJ2-5
D gene: NA
clone size: NA
V gene: TRBV7-2
CDR3 length: 13
CDR3 DNA: TGTGCCAGCAGCTTAGGACACCGGGAGACCCAGTACTTC
CDR3 protein: CASSLGHRETQYF

J gene: TRBJ2-1
D gene: TRBD2
clone size: few
V gene: TRBV20-1
CDR3 length: 12
CDR3 DNA: TGCAGTGCCACCACTAGCGGGAGTTGGGAGTTCTTC
CDR3 protein: CSATTSGSWEFF

J gene: TRBJ2-5
D gene: TRBD1
clone size: many
V gene: TRBV5-1
CDR3 length: 14
CDR3 DNA: TGCGCCAGCAGCATGGGACAGGGGGAAGAGACCCAGTACTTC
CDR3 protein: CASSMGQGEETQYF